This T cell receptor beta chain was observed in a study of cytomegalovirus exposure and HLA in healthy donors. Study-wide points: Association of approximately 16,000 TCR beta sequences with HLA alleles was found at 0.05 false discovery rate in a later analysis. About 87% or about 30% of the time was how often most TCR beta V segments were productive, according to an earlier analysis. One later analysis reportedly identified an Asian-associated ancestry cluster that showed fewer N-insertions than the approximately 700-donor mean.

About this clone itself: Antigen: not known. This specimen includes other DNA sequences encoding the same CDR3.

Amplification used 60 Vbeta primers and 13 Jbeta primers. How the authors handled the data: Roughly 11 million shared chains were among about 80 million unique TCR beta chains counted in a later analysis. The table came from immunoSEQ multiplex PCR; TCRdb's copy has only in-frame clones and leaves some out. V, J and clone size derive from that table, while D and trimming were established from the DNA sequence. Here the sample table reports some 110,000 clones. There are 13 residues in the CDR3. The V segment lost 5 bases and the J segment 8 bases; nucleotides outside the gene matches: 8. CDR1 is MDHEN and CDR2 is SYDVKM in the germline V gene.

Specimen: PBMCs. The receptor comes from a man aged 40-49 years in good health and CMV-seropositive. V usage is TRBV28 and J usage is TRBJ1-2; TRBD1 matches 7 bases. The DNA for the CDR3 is TGTGCCAGCAGTCCCGACAGGGTGGGGGGCTACACCTTC. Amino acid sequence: CASSPDRVGGYTF.